These 14 T cell receptor beta chains share one sample of origin, sequenced in a study of metastatic and nonmetastatic thyroid tumors (dated by TCRdb to 2019 to 2021). Libraries were constructed by PCR. The data were produced on an Illumina HiSeq 4000. TCRdb reran the public reads through fastp at Q25 and MiXCR, keeping productive beta chains. The sample has 30,000 or so clones on record, more than 20% of them singletons. About 2.5% of the sample comes from the top ten. No treatment had been received by any patient before thyroid surgery. Sequencing was carried out using blood. These receptors were collected from a female donor with papillary thyroid cancer or a benign thyroid nodule (not recorded which). Some clones in this sample may be carry-over from other donors' samples.

The J gene is TRBJ1-3, the V gene TRBV11-1; D is unresolved. V was trimmed by 5 bases and J by 0 bases, leaving 14 bases between them. Germline CDR1 SGHAT, CDR2 FQDESV (reference sequence). CDR3 length: 16 amino acids. CDR3 coding DNA: TGTGCCAGCAGCGCCACGGGCCCGCACTCTGGAAACACCATATATTTT. Its protein is CASSATGPHSGNTIYF.

The sample holds many counts of this clone. The V gene is TRBV12-3 or TRBV12-4, the J gene TRBJ1-5; D is ambiguous. The CDR3 is 15 residues long. The germline V and J ends were trimmed by 1 base and 2 bases, with 9 bases remaining between them. The CDR3 DNA is TGTGCCAGCAGTTTAGGGGATCTTCGCAATCAGCCCCAGCATTTT. Residues: CASSLGDLRNQPQHF.

Of note for this clone: Sequence at one end of the junction differs from germline and may be a read error. This chain links TRBV6-1 with TRBJ1-6; a weak D match, TRBD1 (5 bases). Germline V lookup: CDR1 MNHNS, CDR2 SASEGT. The CDR3 length is 13 residues. CDR3 DNA: TGTGGCAGCAACATGGGGCGGAATTCACCGCTCCACTTT. Its translation: CGSNMGRNSPLHF.

The rearrangement joins TRBV18 to TRBJ2-2; 8 positions match TRBD1. Germline V lookup: CDR1 KGHSH, CDR2 LQKENI. The CDR3 extends over 15 amino acids. Trimming at V came to 5 bases and at J to 4 bases, leaving 6 bases not matched to a gene. DNA of the CDR3: TGTGCCAGCTCAGCCTCCGGGACAGGCACCGGGGAGCTGTTTTTT. It is translated as CASSASGTGTGELFF.

This chain joins TRBV9 and TRBJ2-1, with D perhaps being TRBD1 or TRBD2 (5 bases each). V was pared by 0 bases and J by 7 bases, with 17 bases between. The CDR3 consists of 16 residues. The V gene's germline CDR1 is SGDLS and CDR2 YYNGEE. CDR3 residues: CASSVEAIVRGNEQFF. CDR3 bases: TGTGCCAGCAGCGTAGAGGCCATCGTGAGGGGAAATGAGCAGTTCTTC.

Ten or more counts support this clone. The genes are TRBV6-2 or TRBV6-3 and TRBJ2-1; possibly TRBD1 for D (5 bases). Trimming pared 0 bases from V and 7 bases from J, leaving 16 bases between. The CDR3 totals 16 residues. CDR1 MNHEY and CDR2 SVGEGT come from the germline V gene. The CDR3 is CASSYSPYRQGNEQFF. Written as DNA, the CDR3 is TGTGCCAGCAGTTACTCCCCGTACCGCCAGGGTAATGAGCAGTTCTTC.

In this sample, this clone turned up many times. The gene calls are TRBV2 and TRBJ1-2; D unclear. The CDR3 consists of 10 residues. V gave up 5 bases and J gave up 5 bases, with 3 bases separating them. Germline CDR1 and CDR2: SNHLY and FYNNEI. CDR3 loop: CASSRYGYTF. CDR3 DNA sequence: TGTGCCAGCAGTAGGTATGGCTACACCTTC.

This chain connects TRBV19 to TRBJ2-7; perhaps TRBD1 as D (6 bases). Germline CDR1 LNHDA, CDR2 SQIVND (reference sequence). V shed 8 bases and J shed 0 bases, with 8 bases lying between them. This CDR3 region has 12 residues. The CDR3 loop reads CASRDNSYEQYF. Written as DNA, the CDR3 is TGTGCCAGTCGGGACAACTCCTACGAGCAGTACTTC.

The chain links TRBV15 to TRBJ2-2; 10 bases agree with TRBD2. This CDR3 is built from 16 residues. From germline, CDR1 is LNHNV and CDR2 YYDKDF (reference sequence). The V gene end was trimmed by 2 bases and the J gene end by 6 bases; junction bases not matched to a gene: 6. The chain's CDR3 is CATSRYLAGASGELFF. The DNA for the CDR3 is TGTGCCACCAGCAGATACCTAGCGGGAGCTTCCGGGGAGCTGTTTTTT.

By sample share, this clone is medium-sized. V usage is TRBV28 and J usage is TRBJ2-7; 11 positions match TRBD2. This CDR3 region has 14 residues. The trim removed 2 bases at V and 6 bases at J, leaving 3 bases unmatched. CDR1 is MDHEN, CDR2 SYDVKM, per germline. In DNA form, the CDR3 reads TGTGCCAGCAGTTTAACTAGCGGGAGTCGCGAGCAGTACTTC. Protein: CASSLTSGSREQYF. The full variable domain, completed using reference TRBV28 and TRBJ2-7, is DVKVTQSSRYLVKRTGEKVFLECVQDMDHENMFWYRQDPGLGLRLIYFSYDVKMKEKGDIPEGYSVSREKKERFSLILESASTNQTSMYLCASSLTSGSREQYFGPGTRLTVT.

The chain uses TRBV2 and TRBJ2-7; TRBD1 matches at 8 bases. In germline, CDR1 is SNHLY, CDR2 FYNNEI. V lost 7 bases and J lost 0; bases outside the gene matches: 5. The CDR3 has 14 amino acids. DNA for the CDR3: TGTGCCAGCATTGGGACAGGCGGCTCCTACGAGCAGTACTTC. This translates into CASIGTGGSYEQYF.

By sample fraction, this clone is medium-sized. The genes are TRBV19 and TRBJ2-7, with 10 bases matching TRBD1. Germline assignment: CDR1 LNHDA and CDR2 SQIVND (reference sequence). J lost 5 bases, V lost 3 bases, and 4 bases had no gene match. The length of the CDR3 is 14 residues. In DNA form, the CDR3 reads TGTGCCAGTAGTATGACAGGGGGCTTGGACGAGCAGTACTTC. Its translation: CASSMTGGLDEQYF.

The chain is built from TRBV20-1 and TRBJ1-2; D possibly corresponds to TRBD1 (5 bases). Trimming took 0 bases from V and 1 from J, leaving 15 bases between them. The CDR3 is 16 residues long. CDR1 is DFQATT, CDR2 SNEGSKA, per germline (reference sequence). CDR3 sequence (DNA): TGCAGTGCTAGAGATACTCAGGGTTGCGTTAACTATGGCTACACCTTC. Its protein product is CSARDTQGCVNYGYTF.

This clone was recorded many times. The chain carries TRBV6-2 or TRBV6-3 and TRBJ1-5; D remains unclear. The V and J ends lost 5 bases and 3 bases respectively, with 14 bases between them. The germline V gene has CDR1 MNHEY and CDR2 SVGEGT. The CDR3 runs to 15 residues. As DNA, the CDR3 is TGTGCCAGCAGTCCAAGGCGGAACCCCAATCAGCCCCAGCATTTT. This gives the protein CASSPRRNPNQPQHF.